This entry lists 21 T cell receptor beta chains sequenced from one sample in a study of cytomegalovirus exposure and HLA in healthy donors. The primer mix had 60 Vbeta and 13 Jbeta primers. The protocol was immunoSEQ multiplex PCR, while the TCRdb copy is restricted to in-frame clones and leaves out a portion. The sample comprises approximately 97,000 clones, roughly four fifths of which are singletons, and roughly 5.1% rests with the top ten. Sequencing was done on a sample of PBMCs. The receptor source for this set is a man aged 40-50 years in good health and CMV-seropositive.

The chain couples TRBV9 to TRBJ2-7, with D tentatively TRBD2 (5 bases). The length of the CDR3 is 15 residues. Per germline, CDR1 SGDLS and CDR2 YYNGEE. Trimming took 0 bases from V and 6 from J, leaving 16 bases between them. The CDR3 here is CASSVGGLAQREQYF. CDR3 bases: TGTGCCAGCAGCGTAGGGGGTCTAGCACAACGCGAGCAGTACTTC.

Concerning this clone itself: The junction shows a germline mismatch at one end, possibly a read error. This sequence joins TRBV7-9 and TRBJ1-2; no reliable D call. Per the germline V gene, CDR1 is SEHNR and CDR2 is FQNEAQ (reference sequence). This CDR3 has 11 residues. This CDR3 reads CSSSQDYGYTF. DNA for the CDR3: TGTTCCAGCAGCCAGGACTATGGCTACACCTTC.

The genes are TRBV19 and TRBJ2-2; no firm D call. Germline CDR1 reads LNHDA; CDR2 reads SQIVND (reference sequence). Trimming took off 7 bases at V and 8 bases at J, with 8 bases between the two ends. The CDR3 is 11 residues long. CDR3 region: CASTVAGELFF. The CDR3 DNA follows: TGTGCCAGTACAGTGGCTGGGGAGCTGTTTTTT.

The chain joins TRBV5-1 to TRBJ2-3; 10 bases agree with TRBD2. V was clipped by 4 bases and J by 6 bases; unmatched bases: 11. Germline V gene sequence: CDR1 SGHRS, CDR2 YFSETQ. The CDR3 has 16 residues. The CDR3 region has the DNA TGCGCCAGCAGCCCTGGGGCTAGCGGGAGTTTGGATACGCAGTATTTT. Its translation is CASSPGASGSLDTQYF.

The V call is TRBV28, the J call TRBJ2-3; TRBD2 matches 7 bases. The germline V gene encodes CDR1 MDHEN and CDR2 SYDVKM. The CDR3 has 15 amino acids. V was clipped by 3 bases and J by 5 bases; unmatched bases: 8. CDR3 bases: TGTGCCAGCAGTTTCCTCGCGGGAGTAATAGATACGCAGTATTTT. Encoded protein: CASSFLAGVIDTQYF.

The chain has TRBV28 and TRBJ2-1, with D possibly matching TRBD2 (6 bases). The CDR3 consists of 12 residues. Trimming pared 4 bases from V and 5 bases from J, leaving 6 bases between. CDR1 MDHEN and CDR2 SYDVKM come from the germline V gene. CDR3 sequence: CASSWTNNEQFF. The CDR3 DNA sequence: TGTGCCAGCAGTTGGACTAACAATGAGCAGTTCTTC.

The J gene is TRBJ1-1, the V gene TRBV7-6; 9 nucleotides line up with TRBD1. The CDR3 loop spans 15 amino acids. Germline values: CDR1 SGHVS, CDR2 FNYEAQ. With 6 bases clipped from V and 4 bases from J, the junction kept 9 bases outside the gene matches. CDR3 DNA sequence: TGTGCCAGCAGTTTTACAGGGGGCGCAAGCACTGAAGCTTTCTTT. Its protein product is CASSFTGGASTEAFF.

The chain recombines TRBV6-6 with TRBJ2-3; 8 bases are a match to TRBD2. Trimming removed 6 bases from V and 5 bases from J; junction bases left unmatched: 7. This CDR3 has 14 residues. Germline V gives CDR1 MNHNY, CDR2 SVGAGI (reference sequence). The CDR3 region has the DNA TGTGCCAGCAGCTTGGGACTAGATGTAGATACGCAGTATTTT. The encoded protein is CASSLGLDVDTQYF.

This rearrangement joins TRBV7-9 to TRBJ2-6, with a weak D call TRBD2 (5 bases). From germline, CDR1 is SEHNR and CDR2 FQNEAQ (reference sequence). The CDR3 covers 17 residues. V dropped 1 base and J dropped 3 bases, with 13 bases sitting between them. Here the CDR3 reads CASSLGTPPFGANVLTF. CDR3 nucleotide sequence: TGTGCCAGCAGCTTAGGGACTCCCCCTTTTGGGGCCAACGTCCTGACTTTC. The full variable domain, its missing parts supplied by reference TRBV7-9 and TRBJ2-6, is DTGVSQNPRHKITKRGQNVTFRCDPISEHNRLYWYRQTLGQGPEFLTYFQNEAQLEKSRLLSDRFSAERPKGSFSTLEIQRTEQGDSAMYLCASSLGTPPFGANVLTFGAGSRLTVL.

V and J are TRBV6-5 and TRBJ2-7; 13 bases line up with TRBD2. This CDR3 is built from 15 residues. The V gene's germline CDR1 is MNHEY and CDR2 SVGAGI. Trimming removed 8 bases from V and 4 bases from J; junction bases left unmatched: 8. CDR3 coding DNA: TGTGCCAGCCTAGGATGGGGACTAGCGGGGTACGAGCAGTACTTC. This sequence encodes CASLGWGLAGYEQYF.

J is TRBJ2-5 and V is TRBV10-3; D might be TRBD1 (6 bases). This CDR3 region has 15 residues. Germline V gives CDR1 ENHRY, CDR2 SYGVKD. Trimming cost V 5 bases and J 4 bases, with 17 bases left between them. The DNA for the CDR3 is TGTGCCATCAGTTCCGGGACACACCAGGGAGAGACCCAGTACTTC. Protein sequence: CAISSGTHQGETQYF.

The chain joins TRBV6-6 to TRBJ2-7, with 10 nucleotides matching TRBD1. CDR1 is MNHNY, CDR2 SVGAGI, per germline (reference sequence). CDR3 size: 13 residues. With 6 bases clipped from V and 7 bases from J, the junction kept 6 bases outside the gene matches. CDR3 amino acids: CASRRQGAGEQYF. The CDR3 bases are TGTGCCAGCAGGAGACAGGGGGCGGGGGAGCAGTACTTC.

The rearrangement joins TRBV7-9 to TRBJ2-7; D is perhaps TRBD2 (6 bases). The CDR3 consists of 13 residues. In germline, CDR1 is SEHNR, CDR2 FQNEAQ (reference sequence). Trimming took off 10 bases at V and 2 bases at J, with 15 bases between the two ends. CDR3 residues: CATAGPNPYEQYF. Written as DNA, the CDR3 is TGTGCCACCGCGGGACCAAATCCCTACGAGCAGTACTTC. Filled out from reference TRBV7-9 and TRBJ2-7, the complete variable domain reads DTGVSQNPRHKITKRGQNVTFRCDPISEHNRLYWYRQTLGQGPEFLTYFQNEAQLEKSRLLSDRFSAERPKGSFSTLEIQRTEQGDSAMYLCATAGPNPYEQYFGPGTRLTVT.

This clone is a singleton in its sample. V is TRBV5-1 and J is TRBJ1-1; 8 positions match TRBD1. There are 17 residues in the CDR3. In germline, CDR1 is SGHRS, CDR2 YFSETQ. V gave up 4 bases and J gave up 7 bases; unmatched junction bases: 18. The CDR3 bases are TGCGCCAGCAGCCCGTCGGTGCCCAGGGGGCTGAAGGTTGAAGCTTTCTTT. Translating gives CASSPSVPRGLKVEAFF.

This sequence joins TRBV7-8 and TRBJ2-1, with 15 bases aligning to TRBD2. The CDR3 totals 18 residues. V was clipped by 2 bases and J by 3 bases; unmatched bases: 5. CDR1 is SGHVS and CDR2 is FQNEAQ in the germline V gene. For the CDR3, the DNA is TGTGCCAGCAGCTTAAGGACTAGCGGGGGGGCCGGCTACAATGAGCAGTTCTTC. Translation gives CASSLRTSGGAGYNEQFF.

In DNA form, the CDR3 reads TGTGCCAGCAGCGAGCGGGGGGGGCACACCGGGGAGCTGTTTTTT. Translation gives CASSERGGHTGELFF. This chain links TRBV9 with TRBJ2-2; TRBD2 agrees at 10 bases. Germline loops: CDR1 SGDLS, CDR2 YYNGEE. Trimming cost V 3 bases and J 3 bases; bases outside gene matches: 2. CDR3 length equals 15 residues. The entire variable domain, with the rest obtained from reference TRBV9 and TRBJ2-2, is as follows: DSGVTQTPKHLITATGQRVTLRCSPRSGDLSVYWYQQSLDQGLQFLIQYYNGEERAKGNILERFSAQQFPDLHSELNLSSLELGDSALYFCASSERGGHTGELFFGEGSRLTVL.

The chain couples TRBV7-9 to TRBJ2-1, with D possibly TRBD1 on 5 matching bases. The ends were cut back, 8 bases at V and 8 bases at J, with 13 bases in the middle. CDR1 is SEHNR, CDR2 FQNEAQ, per germline (reference sequence). The CDR3 extends over 12 amino acids. This CDR3 is CASVTDGDEQFF. For the CDR3, the DNA is TGTGCCAGCGTGACAGACGGCGATGAGCAGTTCTTC.

Only one count was recorded for this clone. This chain links TRBV7-2 with TRBJ2-2, with D perhaps TRBD2 (7 bases). CDR1 SGHTA and CDR2 FQGNSA come from the germline V gene. The CDR3 is made up of 17 amino acids. The V gene lost 4 bases and the J gene lost 0 bases, with 15 bases spanning the gap. The CDR3 DNA follows: TGTGCCAGCAGCTGGGGGGGGCTAGCAGCGAACACCGGGGAGCTGTTTTTT. Residues: CASSWGGLAANTGELFF.

The rearrangement joins TRBV28 to TRBJ2-7; TRBD2 aligns across 13 bases. The V gene's germline CDR1 is MDHEN and CDR2 SYDVKM. The junction had 5 bases not matched to a gene; V was cut back by 5 bases and J by 7 bases. The CDR3 is made up of 14 amino acids. Here the CDR3 DNA reads TGTGCCAGCAGTACTGGGACTAGCGGGATTGAGCAGTACTTC. Translation gives CASSTGTSGIEQYF.

The V gene is TRBV27, the J gene TRBJ1-1; D not certain. V was trimmed by 2 bases and J by 7 bases, leaving 11 bases between them. Germline values: CDR1 MNHEY, CDR2 SMNVEV (reference sequence). This CDR3 region has 13 residues. Here the CDR3 DNA reads TGTGCCAGCAGTTTAGAGAGGCGCGGTGAAGCTTTCTTT. Protein: CASSLERRGEAFF.

The chain recombines TRBV7-9 with TRBJ1-1; 7 bases line up with TRBD1. The junction had 3 bases not matched to a gene; V was cut back by 1 base and J by 1 base. The V gene's germline CDR1 is SEHNR and CDR2 FQNEAQ (reference sequence). The CDR3 consists of 15 residues. For the CDR3, the DNA is TGTGCCAGCAGCTTAGAACAGGGGCCGAACACTGAAGCTTTCTTT. It is translated as CASSLEQGPNTEAFF. Complete variable domain (other parts from reference TRBV7-9 and TRBJ1-1): DTGVSQNPRHKITKRGQNVTFRCDPISEHNRLYWYRQTLGQGPEFLTYFQNEAQLEKSRLLSDRFSAERPKGSFSTLEIQRTEQGDSAMYLCASSLEQGPNTEAFFGQGTRLTVV.